These 8 T cell receptor beta chains came from one sample sequenced in a study of CD8 T cells in ankylosing spondylitis. Study outcomes and limitations: Characteristic, it appeared, of ankylosing spondylitis blood was a TCR beta motif of eight highly homologous variants.

These receptors lack a known antigen. One entry per CDR3 protein, called by TCRdb with MiXCR from the 5' RACE reads. The sample lists 75,000 to 95,000 distinct CDR3 sequences, 9% seen once, with roughly 29% in the top ten. Sample: blood, either unsorted or a sorted T cell fraction (not recorded which). The origin of the receptors is a male donor with ankylosing spondylitis.

This chain links TRBV27 with TRBJ2-5, with 8 bases aligning to TRBD1. Germline trimming cut 6 bases from V and 5 bases from J; bases unmatched to any gene: 5. Germline CDR1 is MNHEY and CDR2 is SMNVEV (reference sequence). The CDR3 length is 13 residues. The CDR3 is CASSGQGGETQYF. The CDR3 bases are TGTGCCAGCAGCGGACAGGGTGGCGAGACCCAGTACTTC.

This clonotype was observed a handful of times. CDR3: CSARDGLAGGHEQFF. CDR3 nucleotide sequence: TGCAGTGCTAGAGATGGACTAGCGGGAGGCCATGAGCAGTTCTTC. This chain uses TRBV20-1 with TRBJ2-1; 14 nucleotides line up with TRBD2. The ends lost 0 bases at V and 8 bases at J; junction bases unmatched: 3. CDR1 and CDR2 from the germline V gene are DFQATT and SNEGSKA (reference sequence). This CDR3 comprises 15 residues.

This clonotype occurred a few times. This rearrangement joins TRBV7-8 to TRBJ1-3, with D unclear. The CDR3 totals 11 residues. In germline, CDR1 is SGHVS, CDR2 FQNEAQ. Trimming pared 10 bases from V and 8 bases from J, leaving 12 bases between. The CDR3 sequence is CATRGRDTIYF. CDR3 DNA sequence: TGTGCCACCCGTGGGAGGGACACCATATATTTT. Combining the CDR3 with reference TRBV7-8 and TRBJ1-3 gives the whole variable domain GAGVSQSPRYKVAKRGQDVALRCDPISGHVSLFWYQQALGQGPEFLTYFQNEAQLDKSGLPSDRFFAERPEGSVSTLKIQRTQQEDSAVYLCATRGRDTIYFGEGSWLTVV.

Comment on this clonotype: This likely comes from a read error, as the CDR3 has no conserved phenylalanine or tryptophan at its end. V usage is TRBV9 and J usage is TRBJ2-1; no clear D gene. CDR1 and CDR2 (germline): SGDLS, YYNGEE. V lost 2 bases to trimming and J lost 0 bases, with 6 bases between them. The CDR3 is made up of 14 amino acids. The DNA for the CDR3 is TGTGCCAGCAGCGTGTCTAGCTCCTACAATGAGCAGTTCCTC. This gives the protein CASSVSSSYNEQFL.

As regards this clonotype: No conserved phenylalanine or tryptophan is present at the end of the CDR3, so a read error is the likely explanation. J is TRBJ2-7 and V is TRBV9; perhaps TRBD2 as D (5 bases). The CDR3 totals 12 residues. The V gene's germline CDR1 is SGDLS and CDR2 YYNGEE. V was cut by 0 bases and J by 6 bases, with 7 bases left in between. The CDR3 coding sequence is TGTGCCAGCAGCGTAGTTGCGGGCGAGCAGTACTGT. Translated, it gives CASSVVAGEQYC.

The chain links TRBV23-1 to TRBJ2-7; D might be TRBD1 or TRBD2, each matching 6 bases. TRBV23-1 is placed among ORFs of uncertain function. The CDR3 consists of 13 residues. V lost 8 bases to trimming and J lost 2 bases, with 13 bases between them. Here the CDR3 DNA reads TGCGCCAGCCGGGGGCGGGCCACCTACGAGCAGTACTTC. Its protein product is CASRGRATYEQYF.

This clonotype was counted between two and nine times. For the CDR3, the DNA is TGTGCCAGCAGGCCCTCGGGGCCCCAAGAGACCCAGTACTTC. Amino acids: CASRPSGPQETQYF. This rearrangement joins TRBV7-9 to TRBJ2-5, with D perhaps being TRBD1 or TRBD2 (5 bases each). Germline CDR1 reads SEHNR; CDR2 reads FQNEAQ (reference sequence). Trimming took off 6 bases at V and 1 base at J, with 12 bases between the two ends. The CDR3 loop spans 14 amino acids. Full variable domain (outside the CDR3, taken from reference TRBV7-9 and TRBJ2-5): DTGVSQNPRHKITKRGQNVTFRCDPISEHNRLYWYRQTLGQGPEFLTYFQNEAQLEKSRLLSDRFSAERPKGSFSTLEIQRTEQGDSAMYLCASRPSGPQETQYFGPGTRLLVL.

Of note for this clonotype: Relative to the germline gene, one junction end is altered; a read error may explain this. The chain joins TRBV7-8 to TRBJ1-2; no clear D gene. The CDR3 is 16 amino acids. The V gene's germline CDR1 is SGHVS and CDR2 FQNEAQ. CDR3 residues: CASSSASQWRQNYGYF. Written as DNA, the CDR3 is TGTGCCAGCAGCTCCGCATCCCAATGGAGGCAGAACTATGGCTACTTC.